This T cell receptor (beta chain) is from a study of CD8+ T cells in alopecia areata. cDNA reverse transcribed from extracted RNA served as the sequencing template. Libraries were prepared by immunoSEQ multiplex PCR; TCRdb keeps only in-frame clonotypes and omits some of them. The table shows about 12,000 clones, with 57% occurring only once. The investigators collected lesional scalp punch biopsies and peripheral blood from alopecia areata patients. Per germline, CDR1 SGHTA and CDR2 FQGNSA. V was pared by 0 bases and J by 8 bases, with 9 bases between. CDR3 length: 13 amino acids. Sequenced: skin. The clonotype originates from a human donor with alopecia areata. The chain carries TRBV7-2 and TRBJ2-3; maybe TRBD1 (5 bases). The CDR3 reads CASSLAADSTQYF. In DNA form, the CDR3 reads TGTGCCAGCAGCTTAGCGGCAGACAGTACGCAGTATTTT. Variable domain in full (rest from reference TRBV7-2 and TRBJ2-3): GAGVSQSPSNKVTEKGKDVELRCDPISGHTALYWYRQSLGQGLEFLIYFQGNSAPDKSGLPSDRFSAERTGGSVSTLTIQRTQQEDSAVYLCASSLAADSTQYFGPGTRLTVL.